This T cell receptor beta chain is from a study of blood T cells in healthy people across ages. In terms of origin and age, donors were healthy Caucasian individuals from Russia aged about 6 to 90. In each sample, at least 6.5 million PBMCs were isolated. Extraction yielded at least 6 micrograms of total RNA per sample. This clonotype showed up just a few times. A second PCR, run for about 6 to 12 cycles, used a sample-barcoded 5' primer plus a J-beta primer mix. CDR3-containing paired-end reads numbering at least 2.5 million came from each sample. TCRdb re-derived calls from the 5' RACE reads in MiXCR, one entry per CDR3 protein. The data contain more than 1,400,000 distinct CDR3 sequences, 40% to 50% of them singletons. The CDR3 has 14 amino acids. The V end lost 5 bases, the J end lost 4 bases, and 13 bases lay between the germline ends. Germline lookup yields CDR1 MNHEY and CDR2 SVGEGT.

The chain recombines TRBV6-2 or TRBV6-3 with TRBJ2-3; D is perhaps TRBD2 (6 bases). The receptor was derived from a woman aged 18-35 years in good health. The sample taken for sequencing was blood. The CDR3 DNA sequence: TGTGCCAGCAGTCAGGGACTCAAGGCAGATACGCAGTATTTT. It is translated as CASSQGLKADTQYF.